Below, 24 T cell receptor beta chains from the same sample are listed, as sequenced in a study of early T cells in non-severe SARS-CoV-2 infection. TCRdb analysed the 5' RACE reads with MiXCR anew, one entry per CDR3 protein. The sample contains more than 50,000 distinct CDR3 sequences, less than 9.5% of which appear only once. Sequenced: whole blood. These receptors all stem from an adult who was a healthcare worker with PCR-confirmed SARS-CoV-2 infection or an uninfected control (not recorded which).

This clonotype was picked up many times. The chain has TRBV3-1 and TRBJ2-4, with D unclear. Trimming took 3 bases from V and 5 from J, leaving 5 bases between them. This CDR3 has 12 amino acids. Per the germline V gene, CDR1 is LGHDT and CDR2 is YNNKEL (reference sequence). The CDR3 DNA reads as TGTGCCAGCAGCCACGCTGAAAACATTCAGTACTTC. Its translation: CASSHAENIQYF. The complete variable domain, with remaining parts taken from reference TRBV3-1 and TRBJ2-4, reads DTAVSQTPKYLVTQMGNDKSIKCEQNLGHDTMYWYKQDSKKFLKIMFSYNNKELIINETVPNRFSPKSPDKAHLNLHINSLELGDSAVYFCASSHAENIQYFGAGTRLSVL.

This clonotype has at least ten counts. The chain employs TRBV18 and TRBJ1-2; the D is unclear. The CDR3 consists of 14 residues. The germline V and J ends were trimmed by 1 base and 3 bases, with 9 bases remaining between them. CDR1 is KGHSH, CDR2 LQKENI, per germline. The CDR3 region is CASSPQAQDYGYTF. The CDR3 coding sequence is TGTGCCAGCTCACCACAGGCGCAAGACTATGGCTACACCTTC.

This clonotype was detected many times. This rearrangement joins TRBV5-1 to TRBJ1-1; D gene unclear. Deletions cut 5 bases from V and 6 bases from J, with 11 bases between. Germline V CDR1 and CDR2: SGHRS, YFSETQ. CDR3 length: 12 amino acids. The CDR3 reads CASRVSAAEAFF. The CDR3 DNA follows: TGCGCCAGCAGAGTGTCGGCCGCTGAAGCTTTCTTT.

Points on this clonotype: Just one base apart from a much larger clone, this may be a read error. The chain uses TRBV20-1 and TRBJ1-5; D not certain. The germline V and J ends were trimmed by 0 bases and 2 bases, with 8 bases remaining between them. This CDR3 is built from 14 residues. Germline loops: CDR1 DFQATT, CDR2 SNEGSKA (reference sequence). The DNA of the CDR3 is TGCAGTGCTAGAGATGGCGGGGGCAATCAGCCCCAGCATTTT. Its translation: CSARDGGGNQPQHF.

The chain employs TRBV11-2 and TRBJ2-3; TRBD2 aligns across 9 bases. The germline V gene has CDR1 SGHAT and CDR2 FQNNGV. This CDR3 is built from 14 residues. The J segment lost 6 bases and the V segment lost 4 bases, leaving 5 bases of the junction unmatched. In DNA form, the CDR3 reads TGTGCCAGCAGCTCCGTAGCGGGGGTCGATACGCAGTATTTT. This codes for CASSSVAGVDTQYF. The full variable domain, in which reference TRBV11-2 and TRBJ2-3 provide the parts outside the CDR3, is EAGVAQSPRYKIIEKRQSVAFWCNPISGHATLYWYQQILGQGPKLLIQFQNNGVVDDSQLPKDRFSAERLKGVDSTLKIQPAKLEDSAVYLCASSSVAGVDTQYFGPGTRLTVL.

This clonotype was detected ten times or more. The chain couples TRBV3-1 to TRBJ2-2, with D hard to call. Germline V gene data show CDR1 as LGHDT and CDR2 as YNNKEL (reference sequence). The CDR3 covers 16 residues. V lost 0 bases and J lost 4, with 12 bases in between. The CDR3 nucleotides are TGTGCCAGCAGCCAAGATTTAGCATTGCCCACCGGGGAGCTGTTTTTT. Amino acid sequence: CASSQDLALPTGELFF.

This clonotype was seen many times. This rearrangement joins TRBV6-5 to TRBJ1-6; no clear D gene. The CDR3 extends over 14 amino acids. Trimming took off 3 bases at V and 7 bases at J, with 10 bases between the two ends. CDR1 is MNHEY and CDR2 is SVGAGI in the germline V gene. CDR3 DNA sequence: TGTGCCAGCAGTTATGGGCTCCTAAATTCACCCCTCCACTTT. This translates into CASSYGLLNSPLHF.

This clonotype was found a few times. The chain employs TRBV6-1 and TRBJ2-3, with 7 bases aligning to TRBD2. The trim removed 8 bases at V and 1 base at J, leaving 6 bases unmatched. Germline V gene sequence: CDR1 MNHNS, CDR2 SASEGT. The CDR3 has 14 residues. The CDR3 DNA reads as TGTGCCAGCTGTGGGGGGGTTCGCACAGATACGCAGTATTTT. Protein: CASCGGVRTDTQYF.

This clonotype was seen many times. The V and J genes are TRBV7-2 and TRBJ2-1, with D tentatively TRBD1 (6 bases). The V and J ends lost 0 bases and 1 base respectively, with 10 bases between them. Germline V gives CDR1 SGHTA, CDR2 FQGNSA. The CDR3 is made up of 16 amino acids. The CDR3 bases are TGTGCCAGCAGCTTAGCGCCCAGGGGATCCTACAATGAGCAGTTCTTC. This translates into CASSLAPRGSYNEQFF. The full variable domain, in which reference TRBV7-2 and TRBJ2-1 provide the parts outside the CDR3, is GAGVSQSPSNKVTEKGKDVELRCDPISGHTALYWYRQSLGQGLEFLIYFQGNSAPDKSGLPSDRFSAERTGGSVSTLTIQRTQQEDSAVYLCASSLAPRGSYNEQFFGPGTRLTVL.

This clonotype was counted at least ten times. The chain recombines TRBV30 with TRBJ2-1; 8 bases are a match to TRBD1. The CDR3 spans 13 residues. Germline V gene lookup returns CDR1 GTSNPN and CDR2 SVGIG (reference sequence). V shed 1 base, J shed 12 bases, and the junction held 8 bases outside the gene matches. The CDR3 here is CAWSGAGGSWQFF. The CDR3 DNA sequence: TGTGCCTGGAGTGGAGCAGGGGGCTCGTGGCAGTTCTTC.

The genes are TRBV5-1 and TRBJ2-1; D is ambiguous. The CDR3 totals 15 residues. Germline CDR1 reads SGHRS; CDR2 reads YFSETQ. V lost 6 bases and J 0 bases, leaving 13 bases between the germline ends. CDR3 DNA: TGCGCCAGCATCAAAGACGGTACCTCCTACAATGAGCAGTTCTTC. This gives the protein CASIKDGTSYNEQFF.

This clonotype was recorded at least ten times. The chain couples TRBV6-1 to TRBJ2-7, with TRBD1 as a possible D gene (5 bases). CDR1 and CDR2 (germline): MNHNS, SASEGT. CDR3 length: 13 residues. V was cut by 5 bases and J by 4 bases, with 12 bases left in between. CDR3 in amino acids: CASSYQGVYEQYF. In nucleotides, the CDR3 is TGTGCCAGCAGTTACCAGGGTGTGTACGAGCAGTACTTC.

In nucleotides, the CDR3 is TGTGCCAGCAGCCAAGAGGGGGACATTAACATTCAGTACTTC. Protein: CASSQEGDINIQYF. V gene TRBV3-1 combines with J gene TRBJ2-4; a weak D match, TRBD1 (6 bases). Germline values: CDR1 LGHDT, CDR2 YNNKEL (reference sequence). The CDR3 runs to 14 residues. With 0 bases removed from V and 7 bases from J, the gap between germline ends came to 10 bases.

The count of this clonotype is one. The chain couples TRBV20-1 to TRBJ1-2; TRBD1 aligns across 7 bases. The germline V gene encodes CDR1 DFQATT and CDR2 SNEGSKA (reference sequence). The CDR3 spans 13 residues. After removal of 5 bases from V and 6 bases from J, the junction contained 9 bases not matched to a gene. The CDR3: CSAAGGQSNGYTF. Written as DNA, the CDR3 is TGCAGTGCTGCGGGGGGACAGTCCAATGGCTACACCTTC.

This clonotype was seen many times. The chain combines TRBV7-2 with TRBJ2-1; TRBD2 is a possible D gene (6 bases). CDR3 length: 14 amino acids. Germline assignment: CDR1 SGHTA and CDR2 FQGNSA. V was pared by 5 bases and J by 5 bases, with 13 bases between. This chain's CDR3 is CASSRRVGDNEQFF. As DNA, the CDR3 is TGTGCCAGCAGCCGGAGGGTAGGTGACAATGAGCAGTTCTTC.

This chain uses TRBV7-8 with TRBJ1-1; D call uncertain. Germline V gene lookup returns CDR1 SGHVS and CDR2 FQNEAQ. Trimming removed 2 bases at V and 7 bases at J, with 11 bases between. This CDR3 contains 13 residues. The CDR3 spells CASSLTKFGEAFF. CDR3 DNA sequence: TGTGCCAGCAGCTTAACTAAATTTGGTGAAGCTTTCTTT.

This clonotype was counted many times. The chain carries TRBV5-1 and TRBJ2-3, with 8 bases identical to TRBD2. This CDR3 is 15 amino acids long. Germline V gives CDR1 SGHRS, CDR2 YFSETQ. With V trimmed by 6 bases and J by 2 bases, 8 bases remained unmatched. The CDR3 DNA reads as TGCGCCAGCACCCTAACTAGCGGCACCACAGATACGCAGTATTTT. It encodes CASTLTSGTTDTQYF.

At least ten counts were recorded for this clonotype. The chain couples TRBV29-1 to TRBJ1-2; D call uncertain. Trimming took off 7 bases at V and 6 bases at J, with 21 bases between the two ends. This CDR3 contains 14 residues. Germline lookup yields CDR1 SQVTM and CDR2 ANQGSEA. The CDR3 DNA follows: TGCAGCGCTTTCGACTGGGCCCTAAGGGATGGCTACACCTTC. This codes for CSAFDWALRDGYTF.

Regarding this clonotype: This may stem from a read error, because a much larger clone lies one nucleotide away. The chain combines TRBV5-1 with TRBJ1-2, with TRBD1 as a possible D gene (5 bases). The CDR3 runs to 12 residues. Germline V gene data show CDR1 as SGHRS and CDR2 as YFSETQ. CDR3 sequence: CSSSRANYGYTF. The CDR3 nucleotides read TGCTCCAGCAGCAGGGCTAACTATGGCTACACCTTC.

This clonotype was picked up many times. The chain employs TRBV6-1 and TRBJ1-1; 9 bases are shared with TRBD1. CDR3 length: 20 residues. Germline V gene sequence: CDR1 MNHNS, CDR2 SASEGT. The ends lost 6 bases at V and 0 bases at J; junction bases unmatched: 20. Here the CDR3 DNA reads TGTGCCAGCAGGGCTCCCCCTAACAGGGGGCTCCCCTATATGAACACTGAAGCTTTCTTT. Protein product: CASRAPPNRGLPYMNTEAFF.

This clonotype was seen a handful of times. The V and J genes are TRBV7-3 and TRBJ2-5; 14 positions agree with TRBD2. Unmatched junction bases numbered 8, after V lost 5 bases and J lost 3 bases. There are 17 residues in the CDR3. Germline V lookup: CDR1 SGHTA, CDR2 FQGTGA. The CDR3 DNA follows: TGTGCCAGCAGCCAAGGGACTAGCGGGAGCTTGAAAGAGACCCAGTACTTC. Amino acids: CASSQGTSGSLKETQYF.

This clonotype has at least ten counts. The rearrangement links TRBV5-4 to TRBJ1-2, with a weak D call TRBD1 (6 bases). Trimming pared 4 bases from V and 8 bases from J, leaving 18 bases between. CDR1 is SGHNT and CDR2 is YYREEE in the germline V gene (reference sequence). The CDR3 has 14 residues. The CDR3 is CASSHTQGKYGYTF. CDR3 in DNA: TGTGCCAGCAGCCATACTCAGGGGAAGTACGGCTACACCTTC.

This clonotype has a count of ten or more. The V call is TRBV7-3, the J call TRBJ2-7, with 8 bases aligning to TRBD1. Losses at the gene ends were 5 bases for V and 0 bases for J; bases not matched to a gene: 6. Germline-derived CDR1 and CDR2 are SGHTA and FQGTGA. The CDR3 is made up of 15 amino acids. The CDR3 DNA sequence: TGTGCCAGCAGCCCAACAGGGGGTTCCTCCTACGAGCAGTACTTC. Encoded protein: CASSPTGGSSYEQYF. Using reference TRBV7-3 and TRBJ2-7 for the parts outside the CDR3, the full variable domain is GAGVSQTPSNKVTEKGKYVELRCDPISGHTALYWYRQSLGQGPEFLIYFQGTGAADDSGLPNDRFFAVRPEGSVSTLKIQRTERGDSAVYLCASSPTGGSSYEQYFGPGTRLTVT.

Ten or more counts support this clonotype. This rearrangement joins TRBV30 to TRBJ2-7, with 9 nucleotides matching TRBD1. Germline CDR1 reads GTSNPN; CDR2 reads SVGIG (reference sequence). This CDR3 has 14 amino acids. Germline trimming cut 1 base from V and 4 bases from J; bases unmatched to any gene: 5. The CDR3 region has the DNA TGTGCCTGGAGTGGAGGACAGGGGTTGTACGAGCAGTACTTC. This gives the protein CAWSGGQGLYEQYF.